This passage covers 9 T cell receptor beta chains from one sample sequenced in a study of blood T cell repertoires in COVID-19. TCRdb's table, derived via immunoSEQ multiplex PCR, lists solely in-frame clones and lacks some. Among 450,000 or so clones listed, 89% were seen once. The specimen was peripheral blood. The source is a young man with COVID-19, enrolled during active disease.

This chain joins TRBV4-1 and TRBJ2-1; TRBD1 agrees at 10 bases. The germline V gene encodes CDR1 MGHRA and CDR2 YSYEKL. There are 18 residues in the CDR3. V lost 0 bases to trimming and J lost 1 base; unmatched junction nucleotides: 6. CDR3 sequence (DNA): TGCGCCAGCAGCCAAGATAGGGGGACAGGGGCATCCTACAATGAGCAGTTCTTC. This codes for CASSQDRGTGASYNEQFF.

The chain uses TRBV27 and TRBJ2-3; possibly TRBD1 for D (6 bases). V was trimmed by 4 bases and J by 2 bases, leaving 16 bases between them. Germline V gene lookup returns CDR1 MNHEY and CDR2 SMNVEV (reference sequence). The CDR3 spans 16 residues. The CDR3 sequence is CASSSPPGAPTDTQYF. CDR3 DNA sequence: TGTGCCAGCAGTTCCCCCCCAGGGGCACCCACAGATACGCAGTATTTT.

Worth noting for this clone: At the DNA level, this CDR3 is encoded by other sequences in the same sample as well. The chain is built from TRBV19 and TRBJ1-5, with 8 bases lining up with TRBD1. Looked up from germline, CDR1 is LNHDA and CDR2 is SQIVND (reference sequence). V gave up 3 bases and J gave up 2 bases; unmatched junction bases: 3. CDR3 size: 15 residues. This chain's CDR3 is CASSIDRGGNQPQHF. As DNA, the CDR3 is TGTGCCAGTAGTATTGACAGGGGTGGCAATCAGCCCCAGCATTTT.

This clone was seen a single time. The CDR3: CASRLVGAGGSYEQYF. The CDR3 region has the DNA TGTGCAAGTCGCTTAGTCGGGGCAGGGGGCTCCTACGAGCAGTACTTC. The chain is built from TRBV12-2 and TRBJ2-7; the table calls TRBD1, which could not be checked here. TRBV12-2 is annotated as a pseudogene. This CDR3 contains 16 residues.

CDR3 bases: TGTGCCTCGACGGACAGGGTGAATTCACCCCTCCACTTT. Translating it yields CASTDRVNSPLHF. This chain connects TRBV6-5 to TRBJ1-6; 8 bases map to TRBD1. V gave up 11 bases and J gave up 7 bases; unmatched junction bases: 7. Germline-derived CDR1 and CDR2 are MNHEY and SVGAGI. The CDR3 loop spans 13 amino acids.

The chain links TRBV7-2 to TRBJ1-1; 7 bases fit TRBD1. The CDR3 is 16 amino acids. Germline loops: CDR1 SGHTA, CDR2 FQGNSA. Trimming at V came to 1 base and at J to 0 bases, leaving 5 bases not matched to a gene. CDR3 sequence: CASSLEGTVLNTEAFF. CDR3 nucleotide sequence: TGTGCCAGCAGCTTAGAAGGGACAGTTCTGAACACTGAAGCTTTCTTT.

The sample holds one count of this clone. The chain recombines TRBV5-1 with TRBJ2-7; D might be TRBD2 (7 bases). CDR3 length equals 16 residues. Germline loops: CDR1 SGHRS, CDR2 YFSETQ. The ends were cut back, 4 bases at V and 2 bases at J, with 19 bases in the middle. For the CDR3, the DNA is TGCGCCAGCAGCCCCCGAGGGGCGGGGGCGACCTACGAGCAGTACTTC. It translates to CASSPRGAGATYEQYF.

The chain carries TRBV3-1 (or the pseudogene TRBV3-2) and TRBJ1-3; the D is unclear. Germline CDR1 LGHDT, CDR2 YNNKEL (reference sequence). Between the trimmed V and J ends, which lost 0 bases and 1 base, there was a span of 7 bases. The CDR3 contains 15 residues. This chain's CDR3 is CASSQDNGSGNTIYF. CDR3 nucleotides: TGTGCCAGCAGCCAAGATAACGGGTCTGGAAACACCATATATTTT.

This chain joins TRBV6-5 and TRBJ2-7; D may be TRBD2 (6 bases). This CDR3 has 15 residues. Looked up from germline, CDR1 is MNHEY and CDR2 is SVGAGI. V dropped 7 bases and J dropped 6 bases, with 22 bases sitting between them. The CDR3 region is CASTPPGASPGEQYF. CDR3 coding DNA: TGTGCCAGCACCCCACCGGGAGCCAGTCCGGGCGAGCAGTACTTC.